The clone carrying this T cell receptor beta chain was observed a single time. The assay was immunoSEQ multiplex PCR, and TCRdb's table has in-frame clones only and misses some. The table includes more than 30,000 clones, around 40% detected once. These data come from a study of neoadjuvant anti-PD-1 for oral cavity cancer. The time point is: after neoadjuvant nivolumab, at surgical resection. Trimming took off 7 bases at V and 0 bases at J, with 13 bases between the two ends. The CDR3 extends over 14 amino acids. Germline CDR1 and CDR2: SQVTM and ANQGSEA. The rearrangement joins TRBV29-1 to TRBJ2-4, with D perhaps TRBD1 (6 bases). This specimen consisted of tumor tissue, obtained after nivolumab (anti-PD-1) treatment. The receptor comes from a person aged 35-79 years with oral cavity squamous cell carcinoma. This chain's CDR3 is CSARGVLAKNIQYF. Written as DNA, the CDR3 is TGCAGCGCCAGGGGAGTGTTAGCCAAAAACATTCAGTACTTC.